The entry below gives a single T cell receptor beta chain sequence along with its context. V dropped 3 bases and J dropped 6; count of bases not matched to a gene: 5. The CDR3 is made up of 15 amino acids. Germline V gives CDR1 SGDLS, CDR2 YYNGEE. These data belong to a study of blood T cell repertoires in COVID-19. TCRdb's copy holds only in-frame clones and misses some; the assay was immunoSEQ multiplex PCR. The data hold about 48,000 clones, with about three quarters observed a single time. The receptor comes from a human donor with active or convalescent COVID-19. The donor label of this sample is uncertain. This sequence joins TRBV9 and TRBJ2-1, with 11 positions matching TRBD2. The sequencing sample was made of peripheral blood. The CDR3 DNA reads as TGTGCCAGCAGCGGCGGACTAGCGGGCATCAATGAGCAGTTCTTC. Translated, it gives CASSGGLAGINEQFF.